This T cell receptor (beta chain) was captured in a study of blood T cell repertoires in COVID-19. About the study: Acute and convalescent COVID-19 samples came from the United States, Italy and Spain. Sample material is recorded as cDNA or gDNA derived from T cells, B-cell-depleted T cells, or PBMCs.

Germline CDR1 and CDR2: SNHLY and FYNNEI. This CDR3 spans 13 amino acids. Deletions cut 1 base from V and 4 bases from J, with 7 bases between. Original handling: Reference gene primer amplification yielded estimated nucleated cell counts. Using immunoSEQ multiplex PCR, the repertoire was profiled, and TCRdb retains in-frame clones only, with some absent. The V and J calls and clone size were taken over from that table, and D and trimming were inferred from the DNA. The sample has about 380,000 clones, about four fifths seen once. This clonotype was sampled from a human donor with acute or convalescent COVID-19. The donor label of this sample is uncertain. The chain is built from TRBV2 and TRBJ1-2; D is unresolved. Sequenced sample: peripheral blood. CDR3 nucleotides: TGTGCCAGCAGTGAAGGGAGAGCCTATGGCTACACCTTC. Protein: CASSEGRAYGYTF.